The T cell receptor (beta chain) described here comes from a study of T cell repertoires in cytomegalovirus infection. Looking at the study overall: Public signatures in TCR beta pointed to CMV infection and matching HLA type.

TCRdb analysed the reads with MiXCR anew, one entry per CDR3 protein. Seen here are around 180,000 distinct CDR3 sequences, approximately 19% observed once, and the top ten hold about 3%. Only a few counts were recorded for this clonotype. The target antigen is unknown. Study-wide findings and caveats: The study found HLA-C-restricted CMV-specific TCR beta clonotypes dominating the ex vivo response. The cumulative frequency of public TCR beta families distinguished individuals who carried CMV together with the relevant HLA.

After removal of 3 bases from V and 4 bases from J, the junction contained 2 bases not matched to a gene. The CDR3 runs to 13 residues. The specimen was PBMCs. The source of this sequence is a human donor in good health (CMV status not recorded). Some clones in this sample may be carry-over from other donors' samples. The J gene is TRBJ1-1, the V gene TRBV12-3 or TRBV12-4, with 7 bases aligning to TRBD1. The CDR3 DNA reads TGTGCCAGCAGTTTTACAGGGGCCACTGAAGCTTTCTTT. Protein product: CASSFTGATEAFF.